Listed here are 9 T cell receptor beta chains from one sample, sequenced in a study of shared clonotypes between healthy human individuals. The repertoire was sequenced with immunoSEQ multiplex PCR; TCRdb's copy has only in-frame clones and lacks some. The sample has hundreds of thousands of clones, roughly nine tenths seen once. CD45RO-negative, CCR7-positively selected cells formed the naive CD8 fraction, excluding terminally differentiated effector memory CD45RA+ cells. What was sequenced was naive CD8+ T cells sorted from blood. Receptors were obtained from a young man in good health.

This clone was seen once. The sample contains more than one DNA sequence encoding this CDR3. The chain links TRBV27 to TRBJ2-1, with 8 nucleotides matching TRBD1. The CDR3 is made up of 14 amino acids. Germline V gene data show CDR1 as MNHEY and CDR2 as SMNVEV (reference sequence). Losses at the gene ends were 6 bases for V and 4 bases for J; bases not matched to a gene: 5. CDR3 bases: TGTGCCAGCAGCGGACAGGGTGCGTACAATGAGCAGTTCTTC. It encodes CASSGQGAYNEQFF.

The CDR3 reads CASSIGDRGTDTQYF. In nucleotides, the CDR3 is TGTGCCAGTAGTATTGGTGACAGGGGCACAGATACGCAGTATTTT. The chain employs TRBV19 and TRBJ2-3; 7 positions agree with TRBD1. Looked up from germline, CDR1 is LNHDA and CDR2 is SQIVND (reference sequence). This CDR3 has 15 residues. Losses at the gene ends were 3 bases for V and 1 base for J; bases not matched to a gene: 4.

This clone was seen just once. CDR3 DNA sequence: TGCGCCAGCAGCTTGGCTGGGCTCAAATCCTACGAGCAGTACTTC. Amino acid sequence: CASSLAGLKSYEQYF. The J gene is TRBJ2-7, the V gene TRBV5-1, with D unresolved. Trimming left V 0 bases short and J 1 base short, with 11 bases between. Germline V gene sequence: CDR1 SGHRS, CDR2 YFSETQ. The CDR3 spans 15 residues.

The rearrangement links TRBV7-6 to TRBJ1-2; weak D call: TRBD1 (6 bases). Germline values: CDR1 SGHVS, CDR2 FNYEAQ. CDR3 length: 19 amino acids. The ends were cut back, 0 bases at V and 4 bases at J, with 24 bases in the middle. The CDR3 region has the DNA TGTGCCAGCAGCTTAGCGGCCACCGAAACAGGGAATGTCCGCTATGGCTACACCTTC. It codes for CASSLAATETGNVRYGYTF.

The chain combines TRBV11-2 with TRBJ2-7; 11 nucleotides line up with TRBD2. V shed 5 bases and J 3 bases; nucleotides not matched to a gene: 9. Per germline, CDR1 SGHAT and CDR2 FQNNGV. CDR3 size: 16 residues. CDR3 sequence (DNA): TGTGCCAGCAGCACAAAACTAGCGGGAGCCCTCTACGAGCAGTACTTC. It codes for CASSTKLAGALYEQYF.

The rearrangement uses TRBV28 and TRBJ1-5; D remains ambiguous. Trimming removed 2 bases from V and 0 bases from J, with 8 bases in between. The CDR3 runs to 15 residues. Per the germline V gene, CDR1 is MDHEN and CDR2 is SYDVKM. DNA of the CDR3: TGTGCCAGCAGTTTAACGGGCTATAGCAATCAGCCCCAGCATTTT. It encodes CASSLTGYSNQPQHF.

CDR3 residues: CASSSRLAGGLVRSETQYF. CDR3 nucleotide sequence: TGCGCCAGCAGCTCCAGACTAGCGGGAGGGCTGGTTCGCTCGGAGACCCAGTACTTC. The chain has TRBV5-1 and TRBJ2-5; 14 nucleotides match TRBD2. Germline V gene data show CDR1 as SGHRS and CDR2 as YFSETQ. This CDR3 region has 19 residues. V trimming: 3 bases; J trimming: 5 bases; junction bases outside the gene matches: 15.

Details on this clone: Other DNA sequences of this sample code for an identical CDR3. The genes are TRBV5-1 and TRBJ2-7; the D is unclear. Trimming shortened V by 0 bases and J by 0 bases, and 7 bases separated the two germline ends. CDR3 length: 14 amino acids. Germline lookup yields CDR1 SGHRS and CDR2 YFSETQ. The CDR3 protein is CASSLGVGSYEQYF. The CDR3 DNA is TGCGCCAGCAGCTTGGGGGTAGGCTCCTACGAGCAGTACTTC.

The V call is TRBV7-2, the J call TRBJ2-7; TRBD1 matches 7 bases. The ends lost 4 bases at V and 3 bases at J; junction bases unmatched: 3. Germline V gene sequence: CDR1 SGHTA, CDR2 FQGNSA. The length of the CDR3 is 13 residues. The CDR3 protein is CASSWGQYYEQYF. The CDR3 bases are TGTGCCAGCAGCTGGGGACAGTACTACGAGCAGTACTTC.